This paragraph covers one TCR beta chain sequence. The sequenced target, TCR beta, came from blood CD8+ and CD4+ T cells. The RNA, about 0.5 to 1 ug, was put through reverse transcription using random hexamers. Across 54 Vbeta and 13 Jbeta, TCR beta CDR3 was amplified with immunoSEQ multiplex PCR. MiXCR, run by TCRdb on the immunoSEQ multiplex PCR reads, gives a single entry per CDR3 protein. Of 300,000 to 350,000 distinct CDR3 sequences listed, about 90% are singletons. This specimen comes from a study of CD8 T cells in Susac syndrome. The CDR3 consists of 10 residues. Between the trimmed V and J ends, which lost 8 bases and 6 bases, there was a span of 8 bases. Germline CDR1 reads MDHEN; CDR2 reads SYDVKM.

V gene TRBV28 combines with J gene TRBJ2-7; D is ambiguous. Sequencing input: CD4+ T cells from PBMCs. The source of this sequence is a human donor with multiple sclerosis. The CDR3 nucleotides are TGTGCCAGCGGGCAACTCGAGCAGTACTTC. It is translated as CASGQLEQYF.